Below, 31 T cell receptor beta chains from the same sample are listed, as sequenced in a study of shared clonotypes between healthy human individuals. The data were produced by immunoSEQ multiplex PCR, yet TCRdb's version contains in-frame clones alone and is incomplete. There are 900,000 to 1,200,000 clones in the sample; 70% to 80% occur only once, and 0.55% to 0.7% lies in the top ten. The sample consisted of memory CD4+ T cells from PBMCs. As for subset: CD45RA-negative fraction. These receptors came from a man younger than 35 in good health. Some clones in this sample may be carry-over from other donors' samples.

This clone has only a few counts. The chain is built from TRBV4-2 and TRBJ2-1; 7 bases are shared with TRBD2. The CDR3 totals 17 residues. Trimming took 0 bases from V and 0 from J; bases not matched to a gene: 5. CDR1 LGHNA and CDR2 YNFKEQ come from the germline V gene. As DNA, the CDR3 is TGTGCCAGCAGCCAAGACCCTGGCGGGAGCTCCTACAATGAGCAGTTCTTC. Translated: CASSQDPGGSSYNEQFF.

The chain employs TRBV19 and TRBJ1-1; unclear D gene. The V gene lost 3 bases and the J gene lost 4 bases, with 9 bases spanning the gap. The CDR3 sequence is 13 residues long. From germline, CDR1 is LNHDA and CDR2 SQIVND (reference sequence). This CDR3 is CASSMQAFTEAFF. The CDR3 coding sequence is TGTGCCAGTAGTATGCAGGCCTTCACTGAAGCTTTCTTT.

The genes are TRBV7-2 and TRBJ2-3; the match to TRBD2 covers 12 bases. This CDR3 region has 15 residues. J lost 6 bases, V lost 5 bases, and 6 bases had no gene match. Germline values: CDR1 SGHTA, CDR2 FQGNSA. Here the CDR3 DNA reads TGTGCCAGCAGCCGTCTAGCGGGAGGGGTGGATACGCAGTATTTT. This sequence encodes CASSRLAGGVDTQYF.

Only one count was recorded for this clone. Other DNA sequences from this sample encode an identical CDR3 as well. The V and J genes are TRBV20-1 and TRBJ2-3; no definite D call. CDR1 and CDR2 (germline): DFQATT, SNEGSKA (reference sequence). This CDR3 region has 11 residues. V was shortened by 5 bases and J by 3 bases, with 6 bases between the two germline ends. CDR3 coding DNA: TGCAGTGCTTCGAAAACAGATACGCAGTATTTT. Amino acids: CSASKTDTQYF.

V gene TRBV30 combines with J gene TRBJ1-2, with 8 bases matching TRBD1. Trimming cost V 2 bases and J 3 bases; bases outside gene matches: 5. Germline loops: CDR1 GTSNPN, CDR2 SVGIG (reference sequence). The CDR3 runs to 14 residues. CDR3 nucleotide sequence: TGTGCCTGGAGTCAAGGACAGGGCCACTATGGCTACACCTTC. This sequence encodes CAWSQGQGHYGYTF.

This clone was detected ten times or more. This rearrangement joins TRBV7-9 to TRBJ2-3; D unresolved. The CDR3 spans 14 residues. Germline CDR1 SEHNR, CDR2 FQNEAQ (reference sequence). V shed 3 bases and J shed 2 bases, with 9 bases lying between them. Here the CDR3 reads CASSLAQITDTQYF. The DNA for the CDR3 is TGTGCCAGCAGCTTGGCCCAAATCACAGATACGCAGTATTTT.

V is TRBV5-1 and J is TRBJ2-7, with D possibly matching TRBD2 (6 bases). Germline V CDR1 and CDR2: SGHRS, YFSETQ. V was clipped by 3 bases and J by 7 bases, with 17 bases between them. This CDR3 spans 14 amino acids. The CDR3 sequence is CASSSHGGEGEQYF. For the CDR3, the DNA is TGCGCCAGCAGCTCCCACGGGGGAGAGGGAGAGCAGTACTTC.

The chain is built from TRBV5-1 and TRBJ2-1; no reliable D call. V lost 0 bases to trimming and J lost 5 bases, with 9 bases between them. The germline V gene encodes CDR1 SGHRS and CDR2 YFSETQ. The CDR3 spans 14 residues. CDR3 sequence reads: CASSLAASNNEQFF. CDR3 bases: TGCGCCAGCAGCTTGGCGGCCAGCAACAATGAGCAGTTCTTC. The whole variable domain, remainder taken from reference TRBV5-1 and TRBJ2-1, is KAGVTQTPRYLIKTRGQQVTLSCSPISGHRSVSWYQQTPGQGLQFLFEYFSETQRNKGNFPGRFSGRQFSNSRSEMNVSTLELGDSALYLCASSLAASNNEQFFGPGTRLTVL.

The V call is TRBV5-4, the J call TRBJ2-1; D gene uncertain. There are 16 residues in the CDR3. Trimming stripped 6 bases from V and 0 bases from J, with 16 bases between. CDR1 and CDR2 (germline): SGHNT, YYREEE (reference sequence). DNA of the CDR3: TGTGCCAGCACCGAAGACCACCTCTCCTCCTACAATGAGCAGTTCTTC. Residues: CASTEDHLSSYNEQFF.

The CDR3 nucleotides are TGTGCCAGCAGTCCCGCCCGGGCGGTAGCGGGAGTAGCCGAGACCCAGTACTTC. The encoded protein is CASSPARAVAGVAETQYF. The chain carries TRBV27 and TRBJ2-5; the match to TRBD2 covers 9 bases. The CDR3 spans 18 residues. V dropped 5 bases and J dropped 5; count of bases not matched to a gene: 18. Germline-derived CDR1 and CDR2 are MNHEY and SMNVEV (reference sequence).

V and J are TRBV7-2 and TRBJ2-1, with D possibly being TRBD1 (5 bases). Between the trimmed V and J ends, which lost 0 bases and 2 bases, there was a span of 8 bases. The germline gives CDR1 SGHTA, CDR2 FQGNSA. CDR3 length: 15 residues. CDR3 nucleotide sequence: TGTGCCAGCAGCTTAGCACAGGTACCCTACAATGAGCAGTTCTTC. This translates into CASSLAQVPYNEQFF.

This clone showed up many times. This same CDR3 is encoded by further DNA sequences in the sample. The V and J genes are TRBV18 and TRBJ1-1; 7 nucleotides agree with TRBD1. The CDR3 loop spans 14 amino acids. Per the germline V gene, CDR1 is KGHSH and CDR2 is LQKENI. The V segment lost 4 bases and the J segment 5 bases; nucleotides outside the gene matches: 7. The CDR3 here is CASSLTTGLTEAFF. CDR3 in DNA: TGTGCCAGCTCACTAACGACAGGGTTGACTGAAGCTTTCTTT. The full variable domain, rest sourced from reference TRBV18 and TRBJ1-1, is NAGVMQNPRHLVRRRGQEARLRCSPMKGHSHVYWYRQLPEEGLKFMVYLQKENIIDESGMPKERFSAEFPKEGPSILRIQQVVRGDSAAYFCASSLTTGLTEAFFGQGTRLTVV.

This rearrangement joins TRBV28 to TRBJ1-3; 10 bases align to TRBD1. CDR1 MDHEN and CDR2 SYDVKM come from the germline V gene. This CDR3 has 16 amino acids. After removal of 7 bases from V and 4 bases from J, the junction contained 10 bases not matched to a gene. The DNA for the CDR3 is TGTGCCAGCATCCGGGACAGGGGTATAACGGGAAACACCATATATTTT. It encodes CASIRDRGITGNTIYF.

In the case of this clone: This sample also contains other DNA sequences that code for the same CDR3. The rearrangement joins TRBV5-1 to TRBJ1-1; D is unresolved. Germline CDR1 SGHRS, CDR2 YFSETQ. This CDR3 contains 14 residues. Trimming cost V 0 bases and J 1 base, with 7 bases left between them. CDR3 coding DNA: TGCGCCAGCAGCTTGGTACAGACGAACACTGAAGCTTTCTTT. Residues: CASSLVQTNTEAFF.

This clone was counted a single time. The CDR3 region has the DNA TGTGCCAGCAGCTACCTCCCGGGACAGGGGATTTTCACTGAAGCTTTCTTT. Amino acids: CASSYLPGQGIFTEAFF. This chain joins TRBV11-2 and TRBJ1-1, with 10 bases aligning to TRBD1. CDR1 is SGHAT and CDR2 is FQNNGV in the germline V gene. CDR3 length: 17 residues. The junction had 12 bases not matched to a gene; V was cut back by 4 bases and J by 4 bases.

The chain employs TRBV5-1 and TRBJ2-6; the D gene is possibly TRBD1 (5 bases). This CDR3 is built from 15 residues. The V gene's germline CDR1 is SGHRS and CDR2 YFSETQ. Trimming took 2 bases from V and 2 from J, leaving 8 bases between them. CDR3 in amino acids: CASSLGVPGANVLTF. Written as DNA, the CDR3 is TGCGCCAGCAGCTTAGGGGTCCCTGGGGCCAACGTCCTGACTTTC. Full variable domain (rest looked up from reference TRBV5-1 and TRBJ2-6): KAGVTQTPRYLIKTRGQQVTLSCSPISGHRSVSWYQQTPGQGLQFLFEYFSETQRNKGNFPGRFSGRQFSNSRSEMNVSTLELGDSALYLCASSLGVPGANVLTFGAGSRLTVL.

This rearrangement joins TRBV5-8 to TRBJ1-2; the D gene is possibly TRBD1 (5 bases). Germline CDR1 and CDR2: SGHTS and YDEGEE. V was pared by 4 bases and J by 2 bases, with 12 bases between. CDR3 size: 14 residues. Here the CDR3 DNA reads TGTGCCAGCAGCCTACGGGGGGGGAACTATGGCTACACCTTC. It yields the protein CASSLRGGNYGYTF.

This clone has a count of ten or more. This chain joins TRBV7-9 and TRBJ1-1, with 9 positions matching TRBD1. Germline V gene data show CDR1 as SEHNR and CDR2 as FQNEAQ (reference sequence). There are 14 residues in the CDR3. Unmatched junction bases numbered 8, after V lost 8 bases and J lost 4 bases. The CDR3 region has the DNA TGTGCCAGCCAGTTAACAGGGGGCATCACTGAAGCTTTCTTT. It translates to CASQLTGGITEAFF. The full variable domain, its missing parts supplied by reference TRBV7-9 and TRBJ1-1, is DTGVSQNPRHKITKRGQNVTFRCDPISEHNRLYWYRQTLGQGPEFLTYFQNEAQLEKSRLLSDRFSAERPKGSFSTLEIQRTEQGDSAMYLCASQLTGGITEAFFGQGTRLTVV.

This clone is a singleton in its sample. This sequence joins TRBV13 and TRBJ2-7; possibly TRBD1 for D (7 bases). In germline, CDR1 is PRHDT, CDR2 FYEKMQ (reference sequence). V gave up 8 bases and J gave up 2 bases, with 22 bases separating them. There are 16 residues in the CDR3. The CDR3 spells CASGKRRDSPTYEQYF. The DNA for the CDR3 is TGTGCCAGCGGGAAACGGAGGGACAGCCCTACCTACGAGCAGTACTTC.

The V gene is TRBV7-2, the J gene TRBJ2-7; 8 nucleotides agree with TRBD1. The CDR3 length is 14 residues. V dropped 3 bases and J dropped 1; count of bases not matched to a gene: 2. CDR1 is SGHTA and CDR2 is FQGNSA in the germline V gene. The CDR3 coding sequence is TGTGCCAGCAGCTTTCGGGACAGGTCCTACGAGCAGTACTTC. Residues: CASSFRDRSYEQYF.

The chain uses TRBV20-1 and TRBJ2-7; D is undetermined. The germline V gene encodes CDR1 DFQATT and CDR2 SNEGSKA (reference sequence). The CDR3 is 10 amino acids. CDR3 loop: CSPTSVEQYF. The CDR3 DNA is TGCAGCCCCACATCGGTCGAGCAGTACTTC.

The chain is built from TRBV29-1 and TRBJ2-3; TRBD1 matches 9 bases. Germline V gene sequence: CDR1 SQVTM, CDR2 ANQGSEA. V was pared by 7 bases and J by 5 bases, with 7 bases of the junction left unmatched. CDR3 size: 13 residues. CDR3 sequence reads: CSGGQGGGDTQYF. CDR3 coding DNA: TGCAGCGGGGGACAGGGAGGAGGAGATACGCAGTATTTT.

This clone was observed at least ten times. CDR3 residues: CASSREDTGLNQPQHF. CDR3 in DNA: TGCGCCAGCAGCCGCGAAGACACGGGGCTCAATCAGCCCCAGCATTTT. V usage is TRBV4-1 and J usage is TRBJ1-5; D may be TRBD1 (5 bases). Trimming took off 4 bases at V and 3 bases at J, with 16 bases between the two ends. The CDR3 has 16 amino acids. Germline CDR1 is MGHRA and CDR2 is YSYEKL.

Worth noting for this clone: Sequence at one end of the junction differs from germline and may be a read error. Other DNA sequences in the sample encode the same CDR3. The J gene is TRBJ2-5, the V gene TRBV15; no clear D. The CDR3 runs 13 residues. Germline V CDR1 and CDR2: LNHNV, YYDKDF (reference sequence). CDR3 DNA sequence: TGTGCCACCAGTAGAGACATCCAAGAGACCCAGTACTTC. It encodes CATSRDIQETQYF.

This clone was seen ten or more times. V gene TRBV7-9 combines with J gene TRBJ1-3; D is unresolved. The V gene's germline CDR1 is SEHNR and CDR2 FQNEAQ (reference sequence). The CDR3 runs 14 residues. V lost 4 bases, J lost 4 bases, and 11 bases lay in between. The CDR3 here is CASSYRVAGNTIYF. The CDR3 nucleotides read TGTGCCAGCAGCTACCGGGTGGCGGGAAACACCATATATTTT.

The chain links TRBV12-5 to TRBJ2-7; 7 positions match TRBD2. Germline V gene sequence: CDR1 LGHNT, CDR2 FRNRAP. The V and J ends lost 9 bases and 7 bases, in that order; junction bases with no gene match: 15. This CDR3 is built from 14 residues. CDR3 protein: CASGTTGTSGEQYF. The CDR3 DNA reads as TGTGCTAGCGGGACTACCGGGACCTCTGGAGAGCAGTACTTC.

V usage is TRBV27 and J usage is TRBJ2-2; TRBD2 agrees at 8 bases. The CDR3 consists of 16 residues. V shed 5 bases, J shed 6 bases, and the junction held 11 bases outside the gene matches. Germline V gene sequence: CDR1 MNHEY, CDR2 SMNVEV (reference sequence). The CDR3 protein is CASSRNRGLAPGELFF. The CDR3 coding sequence is TGTGCCAGCAGTCGAAACCGCGGACTAGCTCCCGGGGAGCTGTTTTTT.

This chain uses TRBV18 with TRBJ2-1; 9 bases match TRBD1. V lost 2 bases and J lost 7; bases outside the gene matches: 12. The CDR3 extends over 17 amino acids. The V gene's germline CDR1 is KGHSH and CDR2 LQKENI. Here the CDR3 DNA reads TGTGCCAGCTCACCAGGGACAGGGCTGATAATGGGGAATGAGCAGTTCTTC. It translates to CASSPGTGLIMGNEQFF.

Note on this clone: The likely explanation is a read error, given a far larger clone one base away. This chain uses TRBV7-9 with TRBJ2-1; D remains unclear. The germline gives CDR1 SEHNR, CDR2 FQNEAQ (reference sequence). V lost 1 base to trimming and J lost 2 bases, with 9 bases between them. CDR3 length: 15 amino acids. CDR3 coding DNA: TGTGCCAGCAGCTTAGTTCCAGTGGCCTACAATGAGCAGTTCTTC. Translating gives CASSLVPVAYNEQFF.

This rearrangement joins TRBV29-1 to TRBJ1-1; D gene ambiguous. Germline values: CDR1 SQVTM, CDR2 ANQGSEA. The V end was cut by 5 bases, the J end by 4 bases, with 11 bases between. The CDR3 length is 12 residues. The CDR3 loop reads CSVSGFVTEAFF. CDR3 coding DNA: TGCAGCGTTTCGGGGTTCGTCACTGAAGCTTTCTTT.

The gene calls are TRBV2 and TRBJ2-2, with D possibly TRBD1 on 5 matching bases. The CDR3 is made up of 16 amino acids. The V end lost 5 bases, the J end lost 1 base, and 14 bases lay between the germline ends. Germline CDR1 and CDR2: SNHLY and FYNNEI. CDR3 region: CASSQGGAQNTGELFF. The CDR3 bases are TGTGCCAGCAGTCAAGGTGGGGCTCAGAACACCGGGGAGCTGTTTTTT.